This T cell receptor beta chain is drawn from a study of shared clonotypes between healthy human individuals. The study's findings and limits: Sorted-subset sequencing, rarefaction showed, was incomplete despite large depth. Expectations were that clonotype sharing among donors would be affected by sequencing depth.

V lost 3 bases and J lost 5, with 11 bases in between. Germline CDR1 reads LNHNV; CDR2 reads YYDKDF (reference sequence). This CDR3 spans 14 amino acids. The assay was immunoSEQ multiplex PCR, and TCRdb's table has in-frame clones only and misses some. The sample includes just over 2,000,000 clones, 95% of them seen just once. Note on this clone: Its antigen is unidentified.

This clonotype originated in a man aged 18 to 30 in good health. The chain carries TRBV15 and TRBJ2-1; D is undetermined. Sequencing used naive CD4+ T cells sorted from blood. Subset given: CD45RA+ positively selected. The CDR3: CATSRPDWNNEQFF. Written as DNA, the CDR3 is TGTGCCACCAGCAGGCCCGACTGGAACAATGAGCAGTTCTTC.